This T cell receptor (beta chain) was documented in a study of identical twins. V lost 1 base, J lost 4 bases, and 6 bases stayed unmatched. The CDR3 contains 16 residues. CDR1 is SGHTA, CDR2 FQGNSA, per germline. TCRdb re-called the 5' RACE reads through MiXCR, storing one row per CDR3 protein. Of 600,000 to 700,000 distinct CDR3 sequences in the sample, roughly 20% were seen once. This clonotype was picked up a small number of times. In addition, the sample was reused for a study of T cells expressing NK-cell markers.

The chain has TRBV7-2 and TRBJ2-1; TRBD2 matches 8 bases. The sequence came from a woman under 30 in good health. Input material: PBMCs. CDR3 DNA: TGTGCCAGCAGCTTAGAAAGGGGGACTAGGTACAATGAGCAGTTCTTC. This sequence encodes CASSLERGTRYNEQFF.